The 30 T cell receptor beta chains in this list originate from one sample, sequenced in a study of T cells in Graves' hyperthyroidism and ophthalmopathy. Amplified regions were TCR beta CDR3 sequences from RNA transcripts. An initial round of RT-PCR targeting the TCR CDR3 relied on the HTBI primer set. From the multiplex PCR reads, TCRdb called clonotypes with MiXCR, one entry per CDR3 protein. The sample consists of 340,000 or so distinct CDR3 sequences, 15% to 20% of them appearing once. Sequencing was performed on blood. These receptors all come from a woman aged 45-65 years with Graves' hyperthyroidism.

In this sample, this clonotype turned up once. The V gene is TRBV15, the J gene TRBJ2-3; 9 nucleotides align to TRBD2. In germline, CDR1 is LNHNV, CDR2 YYDKDF (reference sequence). After removal of 6 bases from V and 3 bases from J, the junction contained 4 bases not matched to a gene. CDR3 length: 14 amino acids. The CDR3 DNA reads as TGTGCCACCAGACCGGGACTAGCTACAGATACGCAGTATTTT. Its protein is CATRPGLATDTQYF. Complete variable domain (other parts from reference TRBV15 and TRBJ2-3): DAMVIQNPRYQVTQFGKPVTLSCSQTLNHNVMYWYQQKSSQAPKLLFHYYDKDFNNEADTPDNFQSRRPNTSFCFLDIRSPGLGDTAMYLCATRPGLATDTQYFGPGTRLTVL.

The gene calls are TRBV15 and TRBJ1-5; D not certain. The V and J ends lost 5 bases and 2 bases respectively, with 4 bases between them. CDR3 length: 12 residues. The germline CDR1 and CDR2 sequences are LNHNV and YYDKDF (reference sequence). The CDR3: CATSPGNQPQHF. The CDR3 DNA sequence: TGTGCCACCAGCCCAGGCAATCAGCCCCAGCATTTT. The variable domain in full, completed from reference TRBV15 and TRBJ1-5, reads DAMVIQNPRYQVTQFGKPVTLSCSQTLNHNVMYWYQQKSSQAPKLLFHYYDKDFNNEADTPDNFQSRRPNTSFCFLDIRSPGLGDTAMYLCATSPGNQPQHFGDGTRLSIL.

For this clonotype: This may be a read error, as it is one base from a much larger clone. The chain links TRBV6-2 or TRBV6-3 to TRBJ2-7; 9 nucleotides align to TRBD1. The J call may not be correct, given that the DNA end is closer to TRBJ2-1. The CDR3 runs to 13 residues. Germline V gene lookup returns CDR1 MNHEY and CDR2 SVGEGT. CDR3 in DNA: TGTGCCAGCACCCAGGACAGGGGCTACGAGCAGTTCTTC. Its protein is CASTQDRGYEQFF.

The chain employs TRBV6-1 and TRBJ2-2, with 13 bases aligning to TRBD2. The CDR3 is 16 amino acids. The germline gives CDR1 MNHNS, CDR2 SASEGT. The junction had 5 bases not matched to a gene; V was cut back by 6 bases and J by 4 bases. The CDR3 DNA reads as TGTGCCAGCAGGCGCGGGACTAGCGGGGCCACCGGGGAGCTGTTTTTT. Its translation: CASRRGTSGATGELFF.

The chain carries TRBV25-1 and TRBJ2-6; TRBD1 is a possible D gene (6 bases). The V gene lost 8 bases and the J gene lost 0 bases, with 11 bases spanning the gap. CDR1 and CDR2 (germline): MGHDK, SYGVNS. The CDR3 extends over 15 amino acids. This CDR3 reads CASGTGLSGANVLTF. Here the CDR3 DNA reads TGTGCCAGCGGCACAGGGCTCTCTGGGGCCAACGTCCTGACTTTC.

This chain links TRBV2 with TRBJ1-4, with D unclear. Per the germline V gene, CDR1 is SNHLY and CDR2 is FYNNEI. The CDR3 sequence is 15 residues long. The V end lost 1 base, the J end lost 0 bases, and 6 bases lay between the germline ends. As DNA, the CDR3 is TGTGCCAGCAGTGAAGGCAGTTCAACTAATGAAAAACTGTTTTTT. This codes for CASSEGSSTNEKLFF.

This clonotype was found a few times. The V and J genes are TRBV7-9 and TRBJ2-1, with no clear D. V was trimmed by 4 bases and J by 6 bases, leaving 13 bases between them. Germline V lookup: CDR1 SEHNR, CDR2 FQNEAQ (reference sequence). This CDR3 spans 14 amino acids. Here the CDR3 DNA reads TGTGCCAGCAGCTCCCCTTTTTTGGGCAATGAGCAGTTCTTC. Translation: CASSSPFLGNEQFF.

This clonotype was seen at least ten times. The chain combines TRBV2 with TRBJ1-2; 7 bases agree with TRBD1. The V and J ends lost 8 bases and 8 bases, in that order; junction bases with no gene match: 5. The germline V gene has CDR1 SNHLY and CDR2 FYNNEI. The CDR3 length is 11 residues. The CDR3 here is CASEGAGGYTF. CDR3 nucleotide sequence: TGTGCCAGCGAGGGGGCGGGGGGCTACACCTTC. The full variable domain, rest sourced from reference TRBV2 and TRBJ1-2, is EPEVTQTPSHQVTQMGQEVILRCVPISNHLYFYWYRQILGQKVEFLVSFYNNEISEKSEIFDDQFSVERPDGSNFTLKIRSTKLEDSAMYFCASEGAGGYTFGSGTRLTVV.

The gene calls are TRBV6-1 and TRBJ1-2; tentatively, D is TRBD1 (5 bases). The CDR3 has 15 residues. V lost 0 bases and J lost 4, with 12 bases in between. Germline V gene lookup returns CDR1 MNHNS and CDR2 SASEGT. The CDR3 DNA reads TGTGCCAGCAGTGAAGCGGTAGGGGCCACCTATGGCTACACCTTC. This translates into CASSEAVGATYGYTF.

This clonotype was picked up many times. V is TRBV18 and J is TRBJ1-4; no definite D call. The CDR3 has 13 amino acids. Germline V gene data show CDR1 as KGHSH and CDR2 as LQKENI. Trimming took 2 bases from V and 7 from J, leaving 8 bases between them. In DNA form, the CDR3 reads TGTGCCAGCTCACCAGGGATGGGTGAAAAACTGTTTTTT. Translated: CASSPGMGEKLFF.

This clonotype was counted many times. The rearrangement joins TRBV6-1 to TRBJ1-1, with TRBD1 as a possible D gene (6 bases). V was clipped by 1 base and J by 0 bases, with 9 bases between them. This CDR3 comprises 15 residues. Germline values: CDR1 MNHNS, CDR2 SASEGT. For the CDR3, the DNA is TGTGCCAGCAGTGAAGGTCCAGGGGTGAACACTGAAGCTTTCTTT. It yields the protein CASSEGPGVNTEAFF.

The J gene is TRBJ2-6, the V gene TRBV27; no clear D gene. This CDR3 region has 16 residues. Per the germline V gene, CDR1 is MNHEY and CDR2 is SMNVEV (reference sequence). Trimming stripped 6 bases from V and 2 bases from J, with 14 bases between. For the CDR3, the DNA is TGTGCCAGCAGCCGTTCTACGTATACTGGGGCCAACGTCCTGACTTTC. Translated, it gives CASSRSTYTGANVLTF.

This clonotype was seen a few times. The J gene is TRBJ1-5, the V gene TRBV12-3 or TRBV12-4; 7 bases match TRBD1. The CDR3 sequence is 15 residues long. Losses at the gene ends were 6 bases for V and 3 bases for J; bases not matched to a gene: 8. The CDR3, as DNA: TGTGCCAGCAGGAGGGGGCTGGAAAACAATCAGCCCCAGCATTTT. This codes for CASRRGLENNQPQHF.

This clonotype was found many times. This chain links TRBV18 with TRBJ2-1, with 9 bases lining up with TRBD2. The CDR3 is 13 residues long. Germline-derived CDR1 and CDR2 are KGHSH and LQKENI. Trimming at V came to 5 bases and at J to 7 bases, leaving 3 bases not matched to a gene. CDR3 loop: CASSAGGSNEQFF. The DNA of the CDR3 is TGTGCCAGCTCAGCGGGAGGGAGTAATGAGCAGTTCTTC.

This clonotype was counted only a few times. V and J are TRBV5-6 and TRBJ2-3; D perhaps matches TRBD2 (7 bases). The CDR3 contains 17 residues. V was clipped by 4 bases and J by 2 bases, with 20 bases between them. The germline CDR1 and CDR2 sequences are SGHDT and YYEEEE. CDR3 residues: CASSLMTGGATTDTQYF. CDR3 bases: TGTGCCAGCAGCCTCATGACGGGGGGCGCTACCACAGATACGCAGTATTTT.

This chain links TRBV7-2 with TRBJ1-2; unclear D gene. The V gene's germline CDR1 is SGHTA and CDR2 FQGNSA. V was pared by 5 bases and J by 0 bases, with 4 bases between. The CDR3 runs 12 residues. The CDR3 reads CASSHSNYGYTF. The CDR3 region has the DNA TGTGCCAGCAGCCATTCTAACTATGGCTACACCTTC.

This clonotype was recorded many times. The chain combines TRBV6-1 with TRBJ2-7, with D perhaps given as TRBD1 or TRBD2 (5 bases each). Trimming took 5 bases from V and 3 from J, leaving 14 bases between them. The CDR3 sequence is 14 residues long. Germline CDR1 and CDR2: MNHNS and SASEGT. For the CDR3, the DNA is TGTGCCAGCAGTTCCCGGGGCGCAAGCTACGAGCAGTACGTC. Amino acids: CASSSRGASYEQYV.

This clonotype was detected a few times. This chain joins TRBV20-1 and TRBJ1-1; no clear D gene. This CDR3 is built from 13 residues. Germline V gene sequence: CDR1 DFQATT, CDR2 SNEGSKA (reference sequence). Trimming stripped 5 bases from V and 2 bases from J, with 12 bases between. The CDR3 DNA sequence: TGCAGTGCTTCCGGGAATTTAAACACTGAAGCTTTCTTT. It yields the protein CSASGNLNTEAFF.

This chain joins TRBV6-1 and TRBJ2-3; 11 positions match TRBD2. V shed 6 bases and J 1 base; nucleotides not matched to a gene: 0. CDR1 is MNHNS and CDR2 is SASEGT in the germline V gene. The CDR3 has 14 amino acids. Written as DNA, the CDR3 is TGTGCCAGCAGACTAGCGGGAGGCACAGATACGCAGTATTTT. Translating gives CASRLAGGTDTQYF.

This sequence joins TRBV7-3 and TRBJ1-4; 8 bases agree with TRBD1. After removal of 5 bases from V and 8 bases from J, the junction contained 19 bases not matched to a gene. The CDR3 consists of 18 residues. Germline V lookup: CDR1 SGHTA, CDR2 FQGTGA. Written as DNA, the CDR3 is TGTGCCAGCAGCCCGGGGGACAGGCCGAGTATGATGGGGGAAAAACTGTTTTTT. It translates to CASSPGDRPSMMGEKLFF.

Points on this clonotype: Compared with germline, one end of the junction differs, possibly owing to a read error. The chain couples TRBV6-1 to TRBJ2-3; 8 bases match TRBD1. The CDR3 contains 14 residues. Germline loops: CDR1 MNHNS, CDR2 SASEGT. The CDR3 DNA reads as TGTGCCACCAGTTGGGCGCAGGGGGCGGATACGCAGTATTTT. Its translation is CATSWAQGADTQYF.

The genes are TRBV30 and TRBJ1-1; maybe TRBD1 (5 bases). Germline values: CDR1 GTSNPN, CDR2 SVGIG (reference sequence). V was cut by 1 base and J by 8 bases, with 11 bases left in between. This CDR3 spans 12 amino acids. CDR3 region: CAWSAEGAEAFF. CDR3 nucleotides: TGTGCCTGGAGTGCTGAAGGGGCCGAAGCTTTCTTT.

J is TRBJ2-6 and V is TRBV6-1; no firm D call. This CDR3 has 10 amino acids. The germline V gene encodes CDR1 MNHNS and CDR2 SASEGT. V was shortened by 9 bases and J by 13 bases, with 10 bases between the two germline ends. CDR3 DNA sequence: TGTGCCAGTCGAAACCGGGTCCTGACTTTC. It translates to CASRNRVLTF.

The chain has TRBV20-1 and TRBJ2-3; possibly TRBD2 for D (6 bases). In germline, CDR1 is DFQATT, CDR2 SNEGSKA (reference sequence). The germline V and J ends were trimmed by 5 bases and 4 bases, with 13 bases remaining between them. The length of the CDR3 is 13 residues. In DNA, the CDR3 is TGCAGTGCTGCAGGAGGGCCTGCAGATACGCAGTATTTT. Translated: CSAAGGPADTQYF.

About this clonotype: The junction departs from germline at one end; a sequencing error may be responsible. The rearrangement links TRBV27 to TRBJ2-3; a weak D match, TRBD2 (6 bases). CDR1 and CDR2 (germline): MNHEY, SMNVEV (reference sequence). The CDR3 totals 13 residues. The chain's CDR3 is CSSSRSGDDTQYF. CDR3 sequence (DNA): TGTTCCAGCAGTCGGTCGGGGGACGATACGCAGTATTTT.

This clonotype has at least ten counts. This chain connects TRBV7-8 to TRBJ2-7, with TRBD1 matching over 8 bases. The germline gives CDR1 SGHVS, CDR2 FQNEAQ. The V gene end was trimmed by 6 bases and the J gene end by 4 bases; junction bases not matched to a gene: 5. The CDR3 consists of 13 residues. CDR3 region: CASRRGQAYEQYF. The CDR3 DNA sequence: TGTGCCAGCAGGAGGGGACAGGCTTACGAGCAGTACTTC.

This clonotype was picked up many times. The genes are TRBV3-1 and TRBJ1-1, with D tentatively TRBD1 (6 bases). With 6 bases removed from V and 11 bases from J, the gap between germline ends came to 19 bases. Looked up from germline, CDR1 is LGHDT and CDR2 is YNNKEL (reference sequence). CDR3 length equals 13 residues. The DNA of the CDR3 is TGTGCCAGCAGTCAAACCAGGGGAGCGGTTGCTTTCTTT. It specifies CASSQTRGAVAFF.

This clonotype showed up many times. The chain is built from TRBV5-1 and TRBJ2-1, with 7 nucleotides matching TRBD1. Germline values: CDR1 SGHRS, CDR2 YFSETQ. J gave up 3 bases and V 5 bases, and 8 bases lay outside the gene matches. The CDR3 totals 15 residues. The CDR3 sequence: CASSLDRADYNEQFF. CDR3 in DNA: TGCGCCAGCAGTCTTGACAGGGCCGACTACAATGAGCAGTTCTTC. The variable domain in full, completed from reference TRBV5-1 and TRBJ2-1, reads KAGVTQTPRYLIKTRGQQVTLSCSPISGHRSVSWYQQTPGQGLQFLFEYFSETQRNKGNFPGRFSGRQFSNSRSEMNVSTLELGDSALYLCASSLDRADYNEQFFGPGTRLTVL.

The rearrangement links TRBV5-5 to TRBJ1-5; 7 positions agree with TRBD1. V lost 4 bases, J lost 7 bases, and 5 bases stayed unmatched. Germline values: CDR1 SGHKS, CDR2 YYEKEE (reference sequence). The CDR3 is made up of 13 amino acids. The CDR3 nucleotides read TGTGCCAGCAGCCCTACAGGGGTACAGCCCCAGCATTTT. Amino acid sequence: CASSPTGVQPQHF.

J is TRBJ2-1 and V is TRBV4-1; possible D gene TRBD1, 5 bases. Looked up from germline, CDR1 is MGHRA and CDR2 is YSYEKL. The CDR3 extends over 17 amino acids. V was pared by 1 base and J by 0 bases, with 13 bases between. Written as DNA, the CDR3 is TGCGCCAGCAGCCAAGGCCACCGACAGAGCTCCTACAATGAGCAGTTCTTC. It encodes CASSQGHRQSSYNEQFF.